This passage covers 21 T cell receptor beta chains from one sample sequenced in a study of T cells in Graves' hyperthyroidism and ophthalmopathy. The TCR beta CDR3 regions underwent amplification using RNA transcripts as the source. The HTBI primer set drove a first-round RT-PCR of the TCR CDR3. Each CDR3 protein gets one entry after TCRdb re-called the multiplex PCR reads with MiXCR. In the table there are some 440,000 distinct CDR3 sequences, approximately 14% of which are singletons. Sequenced: blood. These TCRs come from a woman between 18 and 29 years old with Graves' hyperthyroidism.

The chain uses TRBV18 and TRBJ2-5; D is perhaps TRBD2 (6 bases). The CDR3 length is 14 residues. V was clipped by 3 bases and J by 5 bases, with 13 bases between them. Looked up from germline, CDR1 is KGHSH and CDR2 is LQKENI. The CDR3: CASSPSGEGETQYF. The CDR3 coding sequence is TGTGCCAGCTCACCGTCGGGGGAAGGGGAGACCCAGTACTTC.

This clonotype was counted many times. This sequence joins TRBV12-3 or TRBV12-4 and TRBJ1-5; D call uncertain. The CDR3 has 16 residues. V shed 0 bases and J shed 5 bases, with 14 bases lying between them. The CDR3 spells CASSLAGGPHDQPQHF. The CDR3 DNA reads TGTGCCAGCAGTTTAGCCGGTGGGCCGCACGATCAGCCCCAGCATTTT.

This clonotype was picked up many times. This chain links TRBV27 with TRBJ2-1; 9 nucleotides agree with TRBD2. With 5 bases clipped from V and 2 bases from J, the junction kept 7 bases outside the gene matches. CDR3 length equals 16 residues. CDR1 is MNHEY, CDR2 SMNVEV, per germline (reference sequence). CDR3 DNA: TGTGCCAGCAGTCCATTAGCGGGAGTTCCCTACAATGAGCAGTTCTTC. This sequence encodes CASSPLAGVPYNEQFF.

This clonotype was observed at least ten times. The V and J genes are TRBV28 and TRBJ1-1; D possibly corresponds to TRBD1 (5 bases). The ends were cut back, 2 bases at V and 1 base at J, with 17 bases in the middle. The CDR3 length is 17 residues. Germline CDR1 and CDR2: MDHEN and SYDVKM. Written as DNA, the CDR3 is TGTGCCAGCAGTTTAGCCGGGACGCTTCGAGGGAACACTGAAGCTTTCTTT. Protein: CASSLAGTLRGNTEAFF.

The chain combines TRBV4-3 with TRBJ1-3; D is possibly TRBD1 (6 bases). Germline lookup yields CDR1 LGHNA and CDR2 YSLEER. The V gene lost 1 base and the J gene lost 5 bases, with 12 bases spanning the gap. CDR3 size: 15 residues. The CDR3 DNA is TGCGCCAGCAGCCAAGCGGACAGCAACCGAAACACCATATATTTT. Amino acids: CASSQADSNRNTIYF.

This clonotype showed up just a few times. In nucleotides, the CDR3 is TGTGCCAGCAGTAAGGGACAGGGATACACCGGGGAGCTGTTTTTT. Its protein is CASSKGQGYTGELFF. The chain carries TRBV28 and TRBJ2-2; TRBD1 agrees at 9 bases. The length of the CDR3 is 15 residues. Germline V lookup: CDR1 MDHEN, CDR2 SYDVKM. With V trimmed by 5 bases and J by 3 bases, 4 bases remained unmatched.

This clonotype was counted ten times or more. Here the CDR3 reads CASSLMGVSGYNEQFF. CDR3 bases: TGTGCCAGCAGCTTAATGGGGGTTTCGGGGTACAATGAGCAGTTCTTC. This chain links TRBV7-3 with TRBJ2-1, with D possibly called TRBD1 or TRBD2 (5 bases each). V dropped 1 base and J dropped 4 bases, with 14 bases sitting between them. Germline V gene sequence: CDR1 SGHTA, CDR2 FQGTGA. The CDR3 loop spans 16 amino acids.

This clonotype occurred many times. The chain's CDR3 is CASSLVRGSSYNEQFF. The CDR3 coding sequence is TGTGCCAGCAGCTTAGTGCGGGGGAGCTCCTACAATGAGCAGTTCTTC. The chain recombines TRBV11-2 with TRBJ2-1; 7 nucleotides line up with TRBD2. The CDR3 loop spans 16 amino acids. V was clipped by 1 base and J by 0 bases; unmatched bases: 3. Germline V gives CDR1 SGHAT, CDR2 FQNNGV.

There are many counts of this clonotype. The CDR3 DNA sequence: TGTGCCAGCAGCCCATCACAGGGGACATCTTTCTACGAGCAGTACTTC. This sequence encodes CASSPSQGTSFYEQYF. V is TRBV7-9 and J is TRBJ2-7, with 7 bases lining up with TRBD1. CDR3 length: 16 amino acids. CDR1 and CDR2 from the germline V gene are SEHNR and FQNEAQ (reference sequence). Germline trimming cut 5 bases from V and 3 bases from J; bases unmatched to any gene: 13.

This clonotype was picked up many times. This chain joins TRBV20-1 and TRBJ2-1; D is unclear. This CDR3 comprises 15 residues. Germline V gene sequence: CDR1 DFQATT, CDR2 SNEGSKA (reference sequence). V was pared by 5 bases and J by 3 bases, with 17 bases between. CDR3: CSAEPTSLHYNEQFF. Written as DNA, the CDR3 is TGCAGTGCTGAGCCGACGTCACTACACTACAATGAGCAGTTCTTC.

This clonotype was seen many times. The V and J genes are TRBV20-1 and TRBJ2-7, with D perhaps TRBD1 (6 bases). Trimming removed 3 bases at V and 2 bases at J, with 8 bases between. The CDR3 covers 12 residues. Looked up from germline, CDR1 is DFQATT and CDR2 is SNEGSKA (reference sequence). The CDR3 sequence: CSASHRAYEQYF. As DNA, the CDR3 is TGCAGTGCTAGTCACAGGGCCTACGAGCAGTACTTC.

Many counts were recorded for this clonotype. V and J are TRBV5-1 and TRBJ2-1, with 9 nucleotides matching TRBD2. CDR1 SGHRS and CDR2 YFSETQ come from the germline V gene. This CDR3 has 15 amino acids. V shed 4 bases and J 5 bases; nucleotides not matched to a gene: 7. CDR3 loop: CASSLVAGENNEQFF. Here the CDR3 DNA reads TGCGCCAGCAGCCTCGTAGCGGGGGAGAACAATGAGCAGTTCTTC.

The V gene is TRBV12-3 or TRBV12-4, the J gene TRBJ2-7; maybe TRBD2 (5 bases). The ends were cut back, 4 bases at V and 5 bases at J, with 12 bases in the middle. The CDR3 extends over 13 amino acids. The CDR3 spells CASSWTGVNEQYF. Here the CDR3 DNA reads TGTGCCAGCAGTTGGACTGGGGTAAACGAGCAGTACTTC.

This clonotype was seen only a few times. The junction and the germline gene differ at one end; a read error may be behind it. CDR3 loop: CASSPRLAGGPNTGELFF. CDR3 nucleotides: TGTGCCAGCAGCCCCCGGTTAGCGGGGGGGCCGAATACCGGGGAGCTGTTTTTT. The rearrangement joins TRBV11-2 to TRBJ2-2, with 11 bases identical to TRBD2. The CDR3 runs 18 residues. In germline, CDR1 is SGHAT, CDR2 FQNNGV. Variable domain in full (rest from reference TRBV11-2 and TRBJ2-2): EAGVAQSPRYKIIEKRQSVAFWCNPISGHATLYWYQQILGQGPKLLIQFQNNGVVDDSQLPKDRFSAERLKGVDSTLKIQPAKLEDSAVYLCASSPRLAGGPNTGELFFGEGSRLTVL.

As DNA, the CDR3 is TGCAGTCCCCGCCGGTGGGGGCAGGGGTCCTACAATGAGCAGTTCTTC. Translation: CSPRRWGQGSYNEQFF. This chain joins TRBV20-1 and TRBJ2-1; D is possibly TRBD1 (6 bases). Germline loops: CDR1 DFQATT, CDR2 SNEGSKA (reference sequence). This CDR3 is 16 amino acids long. V was clipped by 8 bases and J by 1 base, with 21 bases between them.

This clonotype was counted only a few times. A much larger clone sits a single nucleotide away, making a read error possible. This sequence joins TRBV11-2 and TRBJ1-3, with a tentative D call TRBD1 (5 bases). Germline CDR1 is SGHAT and CDR2 is FQNNGV. The CDR3 runs to 14 residues. For the CDR3, the DNA is TGTGCCAGCAGCTTAGCCAGGGCTGGAGACACCATATATTTT. Its protein is CASSLARAGDTIYF.

There are many counts of this clonotype. The chain employs TRBV28 and TRBJ2-7; D is uncertain. The CDR3 runs to 16 residues. Germline CDR1 reads MDHEN; CDR2 reads SYDVKM. Trimming took 4 bases from V and 2 from J, leaving 18 bases between them. The CDR3 reads CASSSIGSPPPYEQYF. The CDR3 DNA reads TGTGCCAGCAGTTCTATAGGGTCTCCTCCGCCCTACGAGCAGTACTTC.

A few counts support this clonotype. The V call is TRBV20-1, the J call TRBJ2-3; no reliable D call. CDR1 DFQATT and CDR2 SNEGSKA come from the germline V gene (reference sequence). V was trimmed by 7 bases and J by 0 bases, leaving 8 bases between them. The CDR3 consists of 12 residues. The DNA for the CDR3 is TGCAGTGGGTTAGCTAGCACAGATACGCAGTATTTT. The encoded protein is CSGLASTDTQYF.

This clonotype was seen only a few times. The V call is TRBV2, the J call TRBJ1-5; D call uncertain. Looked up from germline, CDR1 is SNHLY and CDR2 is FYNNEI. The V and J ends lost 5 bases and 6 bases respectively, with 17 bases between them. The CDR3 sequence is 15 residues long. Here the CDR3 reads CASSSGPPRGQPQHF. CDR3 DNA sequence: TGTGCCAGCAGTTCGGGCCCCCCGCGGGGTCAGCCCCAGCATTTT.

Of note for this clonotype: A clone one base away is much larger, so this may be a read error. CDR3 sequence: CVSSFGPRGETQYF. CDR3 nucleotides: TGTGTCAGCAGCTTTGGACCGAGGGGAGAGACCCAGTACTTC. The rearrangement joins TRBV11-2 to TRBJ2-5; tentatively, D is TRBD1 or TRBD2 (5 bases each). Per the germline V gene, CDR1 is SGHAT and CDR2 is FQNNGV. The CDR3 is 14 residues long.

The chain combines TRBV7-9 with TRBJ2-6, with D possibly matching TRBD2 (6 bases). V was trimmed by 6 bases and J by 12 bases, leaving 12 bases between them. Germline V lookup: CDR1 SEHNR, CDR2 FQNEAQ (reference sequence). This CDR3 region has 12 residues. CDR3 residues: CASSAGLTVLTF. CDR3 in DNA: TGTGCCAGCAGTGCAGGACTAACCGTCCTGACTTTC.